These 11 T cell receptor beta chains share one sample of origin, sequenced in a study of vaccination and CD4 T cells after COVID-19 (dated by TCRdb to between 2021 and 2024). These receptors have no identified antigens. Receptor amplification or capture employed PCR. The sequencer was an Illumina iSeq 100. At the Johns Hopkins FTIC core, DNA from the cultured CD4+ T cells underwent TCR sequencing with the Oncomine TCR Beta short-read assay. Using fastp at Q25 and MiXCR, TCRdb reprocessed the public reads and kept productive beta chains. Rows are combined by CDR3 protein, so each entry shows the most common genes and DNA. The sample records roughly 20,000 distinct CDR3 sequences, about 40% of which are singletons. 9.9% of the sample is in the top ten clones. The sample's time point label, decoded: late sampling 161 to 241 days after vaccination in a few convalescent patients. Reading the label with the study, this specimen's treatment or condition is: approximately 10-day PBMC culture with coronavirus spike peptide pools or control peptides (ViraFEST assay).

The sequencing here drew on CD4+ T cells from blood, cultured in vitro, taken about 7 months after SARS-CoV-2 vaccination. These receptors originate from a human donor who had recovered from COVID-19.

This chain links TRBV29-1 with TRBJ2-7, with 8 bases fitting TRBD2. The end of the DNA fits TRBJ2-5 better, so the J call may be wrong. Germline V CDR1 and CDR2: SQVTM, ANQGSEA. This CDR3 comprises 14 residues. The CDR3 here is CSADGRAGGETQYF. In DNA, the CDR3 is TGCAGCGCCGATGGTAGGGCGGGAGGCGAGACCCAGTACTTC.

This clonotype showed up just a few times. The chain links TRBV28 to TRBJ2-7; no clear D. CDR1 MDHEN and CDR2 SYDVKM come from the germline V gene. This CDR3 is 12 amino acids long. V was shortened by 4 bases and J by 0 bases, with 4 bases between the two germline ends. CDR3 DNA sequence: TGTGCCAGCAGTTCCCGCTCCTACGAGCAGTACTTC. This gives the protein CASSSRSYEQYF.

This clonotype has only a few counts. V and J are TRBV24-1 and TRBJ2-5, with 7 bases matching TRBD2. The CDR3 has 16 amino acids. J gave up 5 bases and V 4 bases, and 12 bases lay outside the gene matches. The germline V gene encodes CDR1 KGHDR and CDR2 SFDVKD. DNA for the CDR3: TGTGCCACCAGTGACTCAATAGCGGGTGGGCAGGAGACCCAGTACTTC. Residues: CATSDSIAGGQETQYF.

V is TRBV29-1 and J is TRBJ2-5; no firm D call. CDR1 and CDR2 (germline): SQVTM, ANQGSEA. This CDR3 has 11 amino acids. The germline V and J ends were trimmed by 4 bases and 2 bases, with 5 bases remaining between them. CDR3 residues: CSVGPQETQYF. CDR3 in DNA: TGCAGCGTTGGGCCTCAAGAGACCCAGTACTTC.

The V call is TRBV7-2, the J call TRBJ2-7; D gene unclear. V dropped 6 bases and J dropped 2 bases, with 8 bases sitting between them. The length of the CDR3 is 12 residues. CDR1 SGHTA and CDR2 FQGNSA come from the germline V gene. As DNA, the CDR3 is TGTGCCAGCAGGGGCAGCACCTACGAGCAGTACTTC. Translating gives CASRGSTYEQYF. Full variable domain (remainder filled in from reference TRBV7-2 and TRBJ2-7): GAGVSQSPSNKVTEKGKDVELRCDPISGHTALYWYRQSLGQGLEFLIYFQGNSAPDKSGLPSDRFSAERTGGSVSTLTIQRTQQEDSAVYLCASRGSTYEQYFGPGTRLTVT.

This clonotype has only a few counts. The chain joins TRBV6-2 or TRBV6-3 to TRBJ2-5, with D perhaps being TRBD1 or TRBD2 (5 bases each). The CDR3 is made up of 13 amino acids. Deletions cut 7 bases from V and 4 bases from J, with 13 bases between. In germline, CDR1 is MNHEY, CDR2 SVGEGT. CDR3 DNA: TGTGCCAGCACTCATCCAGGGAGAGAGACCCAGTACTTC. This codes for CASTHPGRETQYF.

This clonotype came up a few times. The rearrangement links TRBV28 to TRBJ1-2; D gene unclear. V was pared by 3 bases and J by 4 bases, with 9 bases between. Germline lookup yields CDR1 MDHEN and CDR2 SYDVKM. The CDR3 runs to 13 residues. CDR3 residues: CASSFAGPYGYTF. The CDR3 DNA reads as TGTGCCAGCAGTTTTGCCGGACCCTATGGCTACACCTTC.

This clonotype was observed once. The rearrangement links TRBV25-1 to TRBJ2-3; 10 bases fit TRBD2. Germline trimming cut 9 bases from V and 5 bases from J; bases unmatched to any gene: 5. CDR1 and CDR2 from the germline V gene are MGHDK and SYGVNS. This CDR3 has 13 residues. The CDR3 sequence is CASSLAGVDTQYF. In DNA, the CDR3 is TGTGCCAGTTCCCTAGCGGGAGTAGATACGCAGTATTTT.

V usage is TRBV7-2 and J usage is TRBJ2-1; 7 nucleotides align to TRBD2. The CDR3 is made up of 14 amino acids. Germline assignment: CDR1 SGHTA and CDR2 FQGNSA. Losses at the gene ends were 2 bases for V and 4 bases for J; bases not matched to a gene: 2. The CDR3 DNA reads as TGTGCCAGCAGCTTAACTAGCGCGTACAATGAGCAGTTCTTC. The encoded protein is CASSLTSAYNEQFF.

The chain links TRBV2 to TRBJ2-7; D is ambiguous. V lost 6 bases and J 2 bases, leaving 11 bases between the germline ends. Germline V gene lookup returns CDR1 SNHLY and CDR2 FYNNEI. The length of the CDR3 is 13 residues. The CDR3 protein is CASRGFTPYEQYF. CDR3 bases: TGTGCCAGCAGAGGTTTTACCCCCTACGAGCAGTACTTC.

This chain joins TRBV20-1 and TRBJ2-7; 9 bases agree with TRBD2. Trimming cost V 5 bases and J 3 bases; bases outside gene matches: 5. The CDR3 has 13 amino acids. The germline V gene has CDR1 DFQATT and CDR2 SNEGSKA (reference sequence). CDR3 DNA sequence: TGCAGTGCTGGAACTAGCGGGTACTACGAGCAGTACTTC. Amino acid sequence: CSAGTSGYYEQYF.